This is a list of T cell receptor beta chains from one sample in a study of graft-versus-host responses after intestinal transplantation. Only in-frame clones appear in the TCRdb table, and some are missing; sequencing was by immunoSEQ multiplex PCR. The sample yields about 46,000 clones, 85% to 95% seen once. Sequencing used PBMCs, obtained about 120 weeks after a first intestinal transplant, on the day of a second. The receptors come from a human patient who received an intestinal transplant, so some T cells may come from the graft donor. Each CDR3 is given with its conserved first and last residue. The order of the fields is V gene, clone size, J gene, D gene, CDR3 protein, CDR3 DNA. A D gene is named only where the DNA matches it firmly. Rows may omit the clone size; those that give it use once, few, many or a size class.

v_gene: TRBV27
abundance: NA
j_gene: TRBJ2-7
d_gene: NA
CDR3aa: CASSLSPLPSSYEQYF
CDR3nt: TGTGCCAGCAGTTTATCCCCCCTCCCCAGCTCCTACGAGCAGTACTTC

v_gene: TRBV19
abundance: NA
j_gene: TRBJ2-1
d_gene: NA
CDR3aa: CASSWGDNPYNEQFF
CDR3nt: TGTGCCAGTAGCTGGGGGGACAACCCGTACAATGAGCAGTTCTTC

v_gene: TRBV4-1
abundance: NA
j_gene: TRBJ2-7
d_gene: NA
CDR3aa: CASSQGLGVVYEQYF
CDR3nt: TGCGCCAGCAGCCAAGGATTGGGGGTGGTCTACGAGCAGTACTTC

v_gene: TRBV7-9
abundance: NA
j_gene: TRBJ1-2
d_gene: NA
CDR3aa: CASSLEGGYYGYTF
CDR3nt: TGTGCCAGCAGCTTAGAGGGTGGGTACTATGGCTACACCTTC

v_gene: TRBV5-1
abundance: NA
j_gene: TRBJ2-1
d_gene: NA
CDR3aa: CASRFTPGADEQFF
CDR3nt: TGCGCCAGCAGATTTACTCCAGGGGCCGATGAGCAGTTCTTC

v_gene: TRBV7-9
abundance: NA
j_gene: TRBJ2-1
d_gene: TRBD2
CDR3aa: CASSPSGSSYNEQFF
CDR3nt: TGTGCCAGCAGCCCTAGCGGGAGCTCCTACAATGAGCAGTTCTTC

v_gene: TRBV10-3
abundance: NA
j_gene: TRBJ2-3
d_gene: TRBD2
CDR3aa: CATGLAGGGDTQYF
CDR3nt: TGTGCCACCGGACTAGCGGGAGGGGGAGATACGCAGTATTTT

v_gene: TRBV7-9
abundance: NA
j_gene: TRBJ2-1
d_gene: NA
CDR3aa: CASTLSPPGNEQFF
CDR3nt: TGTGCCAGCACCCTTTCCCCTCCGGGGAATGAGCAGTTCTTC

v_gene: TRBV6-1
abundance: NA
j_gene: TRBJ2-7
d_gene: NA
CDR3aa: CASSATGKYYEQYF
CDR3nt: TGTGCCAGCAGTGCAACAGGGAAGTACTACGAGCAGTACTTC

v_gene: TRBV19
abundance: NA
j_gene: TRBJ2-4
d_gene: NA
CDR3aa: CASSLGGGAKNIQYF
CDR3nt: TGTGCCAGTAGTCTCGGGGGCGGTGCCAAAAACATTCAGTACTTC

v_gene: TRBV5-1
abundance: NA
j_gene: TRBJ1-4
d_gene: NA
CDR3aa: CASGTNEKLFF
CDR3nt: TGCGCCAGCGGGACTAATGAAAAACTGTTTTTT

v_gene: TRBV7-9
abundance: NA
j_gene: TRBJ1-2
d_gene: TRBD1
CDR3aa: CASSFLRDSDYGYTF
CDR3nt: TGTGCCAGCAGCTTCCTCCGGGACAGTGACTATGGCTACACCTTC

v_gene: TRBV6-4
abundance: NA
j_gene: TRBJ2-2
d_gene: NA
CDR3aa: CASSDSTENTGELFF
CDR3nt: TGTGCCAGCAGTGACAGTACCGAAAACACCGGGGAGCTGTTTTTT

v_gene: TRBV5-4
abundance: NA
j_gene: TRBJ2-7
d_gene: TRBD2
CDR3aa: CASSLGGGTYEQYF
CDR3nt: TGTGCCAGCAGCTTGGGCGGGGGGACCTACGAGCAGTACTTC

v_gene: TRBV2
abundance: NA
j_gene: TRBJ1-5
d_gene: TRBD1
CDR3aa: CASREDRGAQPQHF
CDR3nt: TGTGCCAGCAGGGAGGACAGGGGAGCTCAGCCCCAGCATTTT

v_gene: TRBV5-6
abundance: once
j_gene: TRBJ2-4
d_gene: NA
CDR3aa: CASSLVGVGRRNIQYF
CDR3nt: TGTGCCAGCAGCTTGGTGGGGGTTGGCAGGCGAAACATTCAGTACTTC

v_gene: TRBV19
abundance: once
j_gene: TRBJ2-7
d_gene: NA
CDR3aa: CASSNPHRSYEQYF
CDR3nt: TGTGCCAGTAGCAACCCCCACCGCTCCTACGAGCAGTACTTC

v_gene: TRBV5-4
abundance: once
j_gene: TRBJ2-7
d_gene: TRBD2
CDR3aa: CASSPESGRAYEQYF
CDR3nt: TGTGCCAGCAGCCCGGAAAGCGGGAGGGCCTACGAGCAGTACTTC

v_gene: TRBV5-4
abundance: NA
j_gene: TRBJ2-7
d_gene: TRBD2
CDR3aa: CASSLGGLAYEQYF
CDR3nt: TGTGCCAGCAGCTTGGGGGGACTAGCCTACGAGCAGTACTTC

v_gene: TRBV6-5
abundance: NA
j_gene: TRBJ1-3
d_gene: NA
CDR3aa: CASSYLLGASGNTIYF
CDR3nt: TGTGCCAGCAGTTACCTTCTGGGGGCTTCGGGAAACACCATATATTTT

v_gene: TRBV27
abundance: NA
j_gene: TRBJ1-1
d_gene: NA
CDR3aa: CASSLSIEGPEAFF
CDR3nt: TGTGCCAGCAGTTTATCGATCGAGGGCCCTGAAGCTTTCTTT

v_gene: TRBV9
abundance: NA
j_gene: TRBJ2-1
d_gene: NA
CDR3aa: CASSKDYNEQFF
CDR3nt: TGTGCCAGCAGCAAAGACTACAATGAGCAGTTCTTC

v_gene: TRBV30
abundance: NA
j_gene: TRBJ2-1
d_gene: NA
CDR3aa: CAWKRQAGLANEQFF
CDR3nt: TGTGCCTGGAAGCGTCAGGCAGGCCTAGCCAATGAGCAGTTCTTC

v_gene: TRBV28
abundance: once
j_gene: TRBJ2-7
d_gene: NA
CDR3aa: CASKAGSVEQYF
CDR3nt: TGTGCCAGCAAGGCAGGGTCCGTTGAGCAGTACTTC

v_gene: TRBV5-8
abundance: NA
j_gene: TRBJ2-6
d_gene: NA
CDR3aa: CASSNRVSGANVLTF
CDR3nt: TGTGCCAGCAGCAACAGGGTATCCGGGGCCAACGTCCTGACTTTC

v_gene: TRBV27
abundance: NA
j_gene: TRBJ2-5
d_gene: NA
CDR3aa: CASRGIRGTQYF
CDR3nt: TGTGCCAGCAGAGGGATTCGTGGGACCCAGTACTTC

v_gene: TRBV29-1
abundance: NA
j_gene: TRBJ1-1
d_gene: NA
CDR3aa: CSVTGSNTEAFF
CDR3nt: TGCAGCGTTACGGGGTCGAACACTGAAGCTTTCTTT

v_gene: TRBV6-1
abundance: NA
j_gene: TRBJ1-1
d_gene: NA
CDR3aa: CASSEWGNTEAFF
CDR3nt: TGTGCCAGCAGTGAATGGGGAAACACTGAAGCTTTCTTT

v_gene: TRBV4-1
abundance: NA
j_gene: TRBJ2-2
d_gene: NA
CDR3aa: CASSPRQGTPGSCFF
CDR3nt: NA

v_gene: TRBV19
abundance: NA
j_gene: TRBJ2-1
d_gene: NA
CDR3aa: CASSIPTSSYNEQFF
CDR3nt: TGTGCCAGTAGTATACCCACCAGCTCCTACAATGAGCAGTTCTTC

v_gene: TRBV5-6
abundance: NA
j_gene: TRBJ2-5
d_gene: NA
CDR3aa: CASVSRDPWRETQYF
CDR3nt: TGTGCCAGCGTCTCCCGGGACCCCTGGCGAGAGACCCAGTACTTC

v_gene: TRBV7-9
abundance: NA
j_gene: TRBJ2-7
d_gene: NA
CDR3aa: CASSPGNYEQYF
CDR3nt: TGTGCCAGCAGCCCGGGGAACTACGAGCAGTACTTC

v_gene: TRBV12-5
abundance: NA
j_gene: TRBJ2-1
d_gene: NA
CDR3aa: CASKGLHNEQFF
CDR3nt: TGTGCTAGTAAGGGACTTCACAATGAGCAGTTCTTC

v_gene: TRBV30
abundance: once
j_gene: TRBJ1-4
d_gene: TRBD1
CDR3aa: CAWTTGTGNEKLFF
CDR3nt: TGTGCCTGGACTACCGGGACAGGAAATGAAAAACTGTTTTTT

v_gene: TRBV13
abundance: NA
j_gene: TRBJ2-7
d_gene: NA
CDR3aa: CATKDFYAYEQYF
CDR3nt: TGTGCCACCAAAGACTTCTATGCCTACGAGCAGTACTTC

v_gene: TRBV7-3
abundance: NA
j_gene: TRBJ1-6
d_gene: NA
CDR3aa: CASSLGGYNSPLHF
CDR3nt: TGTGCCAGCAGCCTAGGGGGTTATAATTCACCCCTCCACTTT

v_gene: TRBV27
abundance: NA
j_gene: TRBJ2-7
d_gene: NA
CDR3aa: CASSPRIRASAYEQYF
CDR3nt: TGTGCCAGCAGCCCTCGCATCCGGGCCTCCGCCTACGAGCAGTACTTC

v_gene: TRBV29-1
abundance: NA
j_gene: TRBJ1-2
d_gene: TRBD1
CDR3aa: CSVEGQGGSYGYTF
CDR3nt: TGCAGCGTTGAGGGACAGGGGGGTAGCTATGGCTACACCTTC

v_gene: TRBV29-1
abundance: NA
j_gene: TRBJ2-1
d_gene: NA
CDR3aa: CSVLGTPDSYNEQFF
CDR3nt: TGCAGCGTTCTTGGGACACCCGACTCCTACAATGAGCAGTTCTTC

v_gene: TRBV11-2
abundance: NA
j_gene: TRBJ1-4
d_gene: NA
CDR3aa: CASSLEVKDSPDATNEKLFF
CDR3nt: TGTGCCAGCAGCTTAGAGGTTAAGGACAGTCCGGATGCAACTAATGAAAAACTGTTTTTT

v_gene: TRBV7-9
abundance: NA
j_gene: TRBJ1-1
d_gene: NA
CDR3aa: CASSPHPRGEAFF
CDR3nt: TGTGCCAGCAGCCCACACCCTCGGGGTGAAGCTTTCTTT

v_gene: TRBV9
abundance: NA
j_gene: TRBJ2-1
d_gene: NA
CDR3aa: CTSSVDLDEQFF
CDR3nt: TGTACCAGCAGCGTAGATCTTGACGAGCAGTTCTTC

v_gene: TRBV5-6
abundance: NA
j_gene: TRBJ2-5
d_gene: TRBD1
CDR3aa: CASSSASKGARTQYF
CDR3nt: TGTGCCAGCAGCTCCGCCTCGAAGGGGGCGAGGACCCAGTACTTC

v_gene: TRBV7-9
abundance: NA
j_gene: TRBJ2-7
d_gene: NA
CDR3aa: CATSRRVGYEQYF
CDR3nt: TGTGCCACCAGCAGAAGGGTGGGGTACGAGCAGTACTTC

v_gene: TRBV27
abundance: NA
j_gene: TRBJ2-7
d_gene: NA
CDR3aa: CASSLRGAPGTRTYEQYF
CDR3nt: TGTGCCAGCAGTTTAAGGGGGGCCCCCGGGACACGGACCTACGAGCAGTACTTC

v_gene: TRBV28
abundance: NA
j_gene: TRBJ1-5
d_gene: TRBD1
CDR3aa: CASSPAEGTGLNQPQHF
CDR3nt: TGTGCCAGCAGTCCCGCTGAGGGGACAGGTCTAAATCAGCCCCAGCATTTT

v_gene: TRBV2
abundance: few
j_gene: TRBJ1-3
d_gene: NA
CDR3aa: CASSEGTVSGNTIYF
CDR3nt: TGTGCCAGCAGTGAAGGGACAGTCTCTGGAAACACCATATATTTT

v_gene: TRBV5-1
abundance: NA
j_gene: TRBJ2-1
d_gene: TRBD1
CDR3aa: CASSFGPGQAYNEQFF
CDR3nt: TGCGCCAGCAGCTTTGGCCCGGGACAGGCATACAATGAGCAGTTCTTC

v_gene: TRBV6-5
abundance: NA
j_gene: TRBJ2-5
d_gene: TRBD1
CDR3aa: CASSSIQGAGETQYF
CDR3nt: TGTGCCAGCAGTTCCATACAGGGGGCAGGAGAGACCCAGTACTTC

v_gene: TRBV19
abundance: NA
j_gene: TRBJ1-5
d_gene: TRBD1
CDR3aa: CASSIGQGASQPQHF
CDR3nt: TGTGCCAGTAGTATAGGGCAGGGGGCTAGTCAGCCCCAGCATTTT

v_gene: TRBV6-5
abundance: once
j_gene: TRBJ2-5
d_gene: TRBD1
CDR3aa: CASSYQGDRRQETQYF
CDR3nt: TGTGCCAGCAGTTACCAAGGGGACAGACGACAAGAGACCCAGTACTTC

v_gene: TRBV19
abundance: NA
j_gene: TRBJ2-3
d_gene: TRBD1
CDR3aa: CASGRGTDTQYF
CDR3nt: TGTGCCAGTGGCAGGGGGACAGATACGCAGTATTTT

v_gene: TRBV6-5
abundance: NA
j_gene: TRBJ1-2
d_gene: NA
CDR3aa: CASAPGGLSYGYTF
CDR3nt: TGTGCCAGCGCTCCCGGGGGACTTTCCTATGGCTACACCTTC

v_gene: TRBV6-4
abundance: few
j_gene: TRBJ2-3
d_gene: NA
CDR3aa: CASSDSESSPTDTQYF
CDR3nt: TGTGCCAGCAGTGACTCGGAGTCCAGCCCCACAGATACGCAGTATTTT

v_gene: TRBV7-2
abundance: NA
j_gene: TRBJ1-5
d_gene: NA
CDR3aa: CASSLVSRGGYQPQHF
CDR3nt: TGTGCCAGCAGCTTAGTATCCAGGGGTGGGTATCAGCCCCAGCATTTT

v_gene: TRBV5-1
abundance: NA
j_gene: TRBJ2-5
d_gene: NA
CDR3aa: CASSFTSYQETQYF
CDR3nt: TGCGCCAGCAGCTTTACTAGCTATCAAGAGACCCAGTACTTC

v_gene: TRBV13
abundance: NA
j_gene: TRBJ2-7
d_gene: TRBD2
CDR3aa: CASSASLAGAREQYF
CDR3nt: TGTGCCAGCAGCGCCAGCCTAGCGGGAGCGAGGGAGCAGTACTTC

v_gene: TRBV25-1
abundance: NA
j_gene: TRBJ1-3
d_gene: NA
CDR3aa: CASSEYLVATGNTIYF
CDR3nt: TGTGCCAGCAGTGAATACTTAGTTGCGACTGGAAACACCATATATTTT